The 14 T cell receptor beta chains below all came from one sample that was sequenced in a study of cytomegalovirus exposure and HLA in healthy donors. Produced via immunoSEQ multiplex PCR; TCRdb's table is partial and in-frame only. The data contain 60,000 to 85,000 clones, 94% of them singletons. The source material was PBMCs. The receptors come from a man younger than 30 in good health and CMV-seropositive.

This clone was seen a single time. The chain couples TRBV5-1 to TRBJ2-1; TRBD2 agrees at 10 bases. The CDR3 contains 15 residues. V was pared by 5 bases and J by 7 bases, with 9 bases of the junction left unmatched. Germline V gene sequence: CDR1 SGHRS, CDR2 YFSETQ. The CDR3 protein is CASSSTSGRANEQFF. CDR3 DNA sequence: TGCGCCAGCAGTTCGACTAGCGGGCGCGCTAATGAGCAGTTCTTC.

J is TRBJ1-5 and V is TRBV19; no reliable D call. The germline CDR1 and CDR2 sequences are LNHDA and SQIVND (reference sequence). The germline V and J ends were trimmed by 3 bases and 3 bases, with 9 bases remaining between them. The CDR3 totals 14 residues. CDR3 residues: CASSIVAVNQPQHF. The CDR3 region has the DNA TGTGCCAGTAGTATTGTGGCCGTCAATCAGCCCCAGCATTTT.

The V call is TRBV27, the J call TRBJ2-7, with TRBD2 matching 9 bases. Germline-derived CDR1 and CDR2 are MNHEY and SMNVEV (reference sequence). The V gene end was trimmed by 6 bases and the J gene end by 7 bases; junction bases not matched to a gene: 25. The CDR3 runs 19 residues. The CDR3, as DNA: TGTGCCAGCAGCCCGAGGAGCCGAGTCCCTAGCGGGAATTACGAGGAGCAGTACTTC. The encoded protein is CASSPRSRVPSGNYEEQYF.

This chain connects TRBV6-6 to TRBJ2-1; 10 positions match TRBD2. The V gene end was trimmed by 6 bases and the J gene end by 7 bases; junction bases not matched to a gene: 12. CDR3 length: 16 residues. CDR1 is MNHNY and CDR2 is SVGAGI in the germline V gene (reference sequence). In nucleotides, the CDR3 is TGTGCCAGCAGGTCTAGCGGGAGCCCCGGAGGTAATGAGCAGTTCTTC. As protein: CASRSSGSPGGNEQFF.

This sequence joins TRBV5-1 and TRBJ2-3; weak D call: TRBD1 (5 bases). This CDR3 is 13 amino acids long. With 0 bases removed from V and 3 bases from J, the gap between germline ends came to 5 bases. Germline V CDR1 and CDR2: SGHRS, YFSETQ. CDR3 bases: TGCGCCAGCAGCTTGGCAGGGACAGATACGCAGTATTTT. This translates into CASSLAGTDTQYF. The whole variable domain, filled in from reference TRBV5-1 and TRBJ2-3, reads KAGVTQTPRYLIKTRGQQVTLSCSPISGHRSVSWYQQTPGQGLQFLFEYFSETQRNKGNFPGRFSGRQFSNSRSEMNVSTLELGDSALYLCASSLAGTDTQYFGPGTRLTVL.

This chain uses TRBV10-3 with TRBJ2-1; the match to TRBD2 covers 10 bases. The CDR3 is made up of 16 amino acids. Trimming cost V 7 bases and J 8 bases; bases outside gene matches: 14. CDR1 is ENHRY, CDR2 SYGVKD, per germline. Here the CDR3 DNA reads TGTGCCATCATCCTTAAAGCGGGAGGGCTAACTTATGAGCAGTTCTTC. Translation: CAIILKAGGLTYEQFF.

This clone was detected only a few times. V usage is TRBV28 and J usage is TRBJ2-7; D might be TRBD1 (6 bases). The CDR3 extends over 12 amino acids. The germline gives CDR1 MDHEN, CDR2 SYDVKM. With 5 bases removed from V and 5 bases from J, the gap between germline ends came to 10 bases. Here the CDR3 DNA reads TGTGCCAGCAGTGGACAGTTCCACGAGCAGTACTTC. Encoded protein: CASSGQFHEQYF.

This chain joins TRBV28 and TRBJ2-7, with 8 bases identical to TRBD2. The junction had 6 bases not matched to a gene; V was cut back by 5 bases and J by 0 bases. The CDR3 totals 15 residues. In germline, CDR1 is MDHEN, CDR2 SYDVKM. The CDR3 here is CASSTRTSSSYEQYF. The CDR3, as DNA: TGTGCCAGCAGTACCCGGACTAGCAGCTCCTACGAGCAGTACTTC.

This clone was found once. The chain recombines TRBV5-1 with TRBJ2-5; the match to TRBD2 covers 8 bases. V lost 2 bases and J lost 0; bases outside the gene matches: 9. The CDR3 is 17 amino acids. CDR1 SGHRS and CDR2 YFSETQ come from the germline V gene. In nucleotides, the CDR3 is TGCGCCAGCAGCTTACGGCCGGGAGGGCTCGACCAAGAGACCCAGTACTTC. This translates into CASSLRPGGLDQETQYF.

V usage is TRBV28 and J usage is TRBJ2-3, with D possibly being TRBD2 (6 bases). Germline CDR1 MDHEN, CDR2 SYDVKM. There are 16 residues in the CDR3. The V end lost 2 bases, the J end lost 3 bases, and 15 bases lay between the germline ends. The CDR3 nucleotides read TGTGCCAGCAGTTTACGAGCGGGTCCGGGGACAGATACGCAGTATTTT. It translates to CASSLRAGPGTDTQYF.

The chain joins TRBV5-4 to TRBJ2-7; 8 bases line up with TRBD1. The length of the CDR3 is 15 residues. Trimming took 2 bases from V and 1 from J; bases not matched to a gene: 5. Germline V gene sequence: CDR1 SGHNT, CDR2 YYREEE (reference sequence). CDR3 amino acids: CASSLGGDRSYEQYF. The CDR3 nucleotides read TGTGCCAGCAGCTTAGGTGGGGACAGGTCCTACGAGCAGTACTTC.

The gene calls are TRBV6-5 and TRBJ2-7; D gene ambiguous. V lost 6 bases and J lost 5, with 5 bases in between. Germline lookup yields CDR1 MNHEY and CDR2 SVGAGI. This CDR3 is 10 amino acids long. The CDR3 bases are TGTGCCAGCAGCGAGAACGAGCAGTACTTC. It is translated as CASSENEQYF.

The chain uses TRBV28 and TRBJ2-2; D possibly corresponds to TRBD2 (6 bases). This CDR3 has 14 amino acids. The germline V and J ends were trimmed by 8 bases and 3 bases, with 13 bases remaining between them. Germline V lookup: CDR1 MDHEN, CDR2 SYDVKM. CDR3 sequence reads: CASGAGTDTGELFF. The DNA for the CDR3 is TGTGCCAGCGGGGCGGGGACGGACACCGGGGAGCTGTTTTTT.

This chain links TRBV28 with TRBJ2-6; D might be TRBD1 (5 bases). This CDR3 has 18 amino acids. Trimming removed 1 base from V and 1 base from J, with 14 bases in between. CDR1 and CDR2 (germline): MDHEN, SYDVKM. The chain's CDR3 is CASSLLRGLLSGANVLTF. In DNA, the CDR3 is TGTGCCAGCAGTTTATTAAGGGGTCTGCTGTCTGGGGCCAACGTCCTGACTTTC.